What follows are 22 T cell receptor beta chains derived from one specimen sequenced in a study of blood T cells in healthy people across ages. A second about 7 to 12 cycle PCR used barcoded and J-beta primers. Each CDR3 protein is one row after TCRdb ran MiXCR on the 5' RACE reads. The table lists more than 800,000 distinct CDR3 sequences, around 30% of them singletons. Sequences were obtained from blood. The receptors were gathered from a woman of 80 years or more in good health.

This clonotype occurred many times. The chain recombines TRBV11-2 with TRBJ1-5; D ambiguous. The CDR3 has 13 amino acids. Trimming took off 0 bases at V and 6 bases at J, with 6 bases between the two ends. CDR1 is SGHAT and CDR2 is FQNNGV in the germline V gene. The CDR3 here is CASSLDRGQPQHF. DNA of the CDR3: TGTGCCAGCAGCTTAGATCGGGGTCAGCCCCAGCATTTT.

This clonotype was found many times. The CDR3 loop is CATSRTGPSYNEQFF. The CDR3 DNA reads as TGTGCCACCAGCAGGACAGGGCCCTCCTACAATGAGCAGTTCTTC. This chain joins TRBV15 and TRBJ2-1, with 7 bases matching TRBD1. The CDR3 contains 15 residues. The germline gives CDR1 LNHNV, CDR2 YYDKDF (reference sequence). The ends lost 3 bases at V and 0 bases at J; junction bases unmatched: 2.

This clonotype was counted only a few times. This chain connects TRBV7-9 to TRBJ2-2; no clear D. Germline V gene sequence: CDR1 SEHNR, CDR2 FQNEAQ (reference sequence). This CDR3 is built from 17 residues. V lost 4 bases and J lost 4, with 19 bases in between. The CDR3 sequence is CASSSLWSGPGTGELFF. The CDR3 nucleotides are TGTGCCAGCAGCTCCTTATGGAGTGGGCCGGGCACCGGGGAGCTGTTTTTT.

The chain has TRBV2 and TRBJ2-1; D call uncertain. V lost 1 base to trimming and J lost 5 bases, with 21 bases between them. The CDR3 has 18 residues. From germline, CDR1 is SNHLY and CDR2 FYNNEI. The CDR3 is CASSEVGLLTAPHNEQFF. The CDR3 DNA is TGTGCCAGCAGTGAAGTAGGGCTTCTGACCGCCCCCCACAATGAGCAGTTCTTC. Using reference TRBV2 and TRBJ2-1 for the parts outside the CDR3, the full variable domain is EPEVTQTPSHQVTQMGQEVILRCVPISNHLYFYWYRQILGQKVEFLVSFYNNEISEKSEIFDDQFSVERPDGSNFTLKIRSTKLEDSAMYFCASSEVGLLTAPHNEQFFGPGTRLTVL.

The gene calls are TRBV5-6 and TRBJ2-7; the match to TRBD2 covers 7 bases. The V gene end was trimmed by 4 bases and the J gene end by 0 bases; junction bases not matched to a gene: 10. CDR1 is SGHDT, CDR2 YYEEEE, per germline. This CDR3 has 16 amino acids. The CDR3 here is CASSMGGRLGSYEQYF. The CDR3 DNA follows: TGTGCCAGCAGCATGGGCGGGAGATTAGGCTCCTACGAGCAGTACTTC.

Concerning this clonotype: A much larger clone sits a single nucleotide away, making a read error possible. J is TRBJ2-1 and V is TRBV5-1; D may be TRBD2 (6 bases). The CDR3 sequence is 17 residues long. Germline CDR1 is SGHRS and CDR2 is YFSETQ. The CDR3 bases are TGCGCCAGCAGCCCCCCCAGATTAGCGGTCTCCTACAATGGGCAGTTCTTC. As protein: CASSPPRLAVSYNGQFF. The full variable domain, rest sourced from reference TRBV5-1 and TRBJ2-1, is KAGVTQTPRYLIKTRGQQVTLSCSPISGHRSVSWYQQTPGQGLQFLFEYFSETQRNKGNFPGRFSGRQFSNSRSEMNVSTLELGDSALYLCASSPPRLAVSYNGQFFGPGTRLTVL.

This clonotype was seen repeatedly, ten times or more. The rearrangement joins TRBV4-2 to TRBJ1-6, with unresolved D. There are 13 residues in the CDR3. From germline, CDR1 is LGHNA and CDR2 YNFKEQ. The V end lost 3 bases, the J end lost 8 bases, and 8 bases lay between the germline ends. CDR3 nucleotides: TGTGCCAGCAGCCAGGGGAGGGATTCACCCCTCCACTTT. It codes for CASSQGRDSPLHF.

This clonotype has just a few counts. This rearrangement joins TRBV12-3 or TRBV12-4 to TRBJ2-1; 10 positions match TRBD2. The J call may not be correct, given that the DNA end is closer to TRBJ2-7. The CDR3 spans 17 residues. The CDR3 sequence is CASSLVRTSGTYNEQYF. In DNA form, the CDR3 reads TGTGCCAGCAGTTTAGTCCGGACTAGCGGAACCTACAATGAGCAGTACTTC.

This clonotype was picked up many times. The genes are TRBV5-1 and TRBJ1-6, with D unresolved. V was trimmed by 0 bases and J by 4 bases, leaving 5 bases between them. This CDR3 region has 14 residues. Germline V CDR1 and CDR2: SGHRS, YFSETQ. CDR3 protein: CASSLELYNSPLHF. DNA of the CDR3: TGCGCCAGCAGCTTGGAACTTTATAATTCACCCCTCCACTTT.

The table lists this clonotype with many counts. The genes are TRBV12-3 or TRBV12-4 and TRBJ2-7, with a weak D call TRBD1 (6 bases). The CDR3 loop spans 14 amino acids. The V gene lost 6 bases and the J gene lost 3 bases, with 15 bases spanning the gap. Here the CDR3 DNA reads TGTGCCAGCAGCCTCGGGACAAGTCGCTACGAGCAGTACTTC. This translates into CASSLGTSRYEQYF.

J is TRBJ2-1 and V is TRBV10-3; D is ambiguous. The CDR3 extends over 13 amino acids. The germline gives CDR1 ENHRY, CDR2 SYGVKD. The V and J ends lost 6 bases and 5 bases respectively, with 11 bases between them. CDR3: CAISTDTNNEQFF. For the CDR3, the DNA is TGTGCCATCAGCACAGATACGAACAATGAGCAGTTCTTC.

Regarding this clonotype: A much more abundant neighbour one base away suggests this may be a read error. The V call is TRBV12-3 or TRBV12-4, the J call TRBJ2-5, with D perhaps TRBD1 (6 bases). The CDR3 length is 11 residues. Trimming shortened V by 5 bases and J by 7 bases, and 8 bases separated the two germline ends. CDR3 DNA sequence: TGTGCCAGCAGTACCAGGGGGACCCAGTACTTC. Encoded protein: CASSTRGTQYF.

The chain combines TRBV20-1 with TRBJ1-1; D not resolved. V was cut by 6 bases and J by 4 bases, with 9 bases left in between. CDR1 and CDR2 (germline): DFQATT, SNEGSKA (reference sequence). This CDR3 spans 11 amino acids. CDR3 in DNA: TGCAGTGCAAAGCGGGTCACTGAAGCTTTCTTT. This sequence encodes CSAKRVTEAFF.

The chain is built from TRBV11-2 and TRBJ2-7; no definite D call. This CDR3 contains 14 residues. Germline CDR1 reads SGHAT; CDR2 reads FQNNGV. The germline V and J ends were trimmed by 5 bases and 1 base, with 12 bases remaining between them. The CDR3 bases are TGTGCCAGCAGCCCGATGACTGGGTCCTACGAGCAGTACTTC. It codes for CASSPMTGSYEQYF.

There are many counts of this clonotype. The rearrangement uses TRBV5-5 and TRBJ2-5; D is unresolved. This CDR3 region has 15 residues. Germline V gene lookup returns CDR1 SGHKS and CDR2 YYEKEE (reference sequence). Trimming left V 4 bases short and J 2 bases short, with 15 bases between. CDR3 nucleotide sequence: TGTGCCAGCAGCCCCCTCTGGCAGATTCAAGAGACCCAGTACTTC. Its protein is CASSPLWQIQETQYF. The full variable domain, completed using reference TRBV5-5 and TRBJ2-5, is DAGVTQSPTHLIKTRGQQVTLRCSPISGHKSVSWYQQVLGQGPQFIFQYYEKEERGRGNFPDRFSARQFPNYSSELNVNALLLGDSALYLCASSPLWQIQETQYFGPGTRLLVL.

The chain combines TRBV20-1 with TRBJ1-2; 12 bases are a match to TRBD1. This CDR3 has 14 residues. With 4 bases clipped from V and 6 bases from J, the junction kept 6 bases outside the gene matches. Germline V CDR1 and CDR2: DFQATT, SNEGSKA (reference sequence). In DNA, the CDR3 is TGCAGTGCTACCCGGGACAGGGGGCTGGATGGCTACACCTTC. It is translated as CSATRDRGLDGYTF.

This clonotype has just a few counts. The rearrangement joins TRBV12-3 or TRBV12-4 to TRBJ2-3; TRBD2 is a possible D gene (5 bases). V was cut by 5 bases and J by 4 bases, with 13 bases left in between. The CDR3 has 14 residues. The CDR3 spells CASSRGVGADTQYF. The CDR3 bases are TGTGCCAGCAGTCGAGGAGTGGGAGCAGATACGCAGTATTTT.

This clonotype was seen at least ten times. The genes are TRBV28 and TRBJ2-7, with TRBD1 matching over 11 bases. The CDR3 spans 15 residues. Trimming cost V 3 bases and J 7 bases; bases outside gene matches: 8. Germline lookup yields CDR1 MDHEN and CDR2 SYDVKM. DNA of the CDR3: TGTGCCAGCAGTTTTTCTGGACAGGGGGCAGGGGAGCAGTACTTC. Amino acids: CASSFSGQGAGEQYF.

The V gene is TRBV29-1, the J gene TRBJ1-1; 9 positions match TRBD1. Per the germline V gene, CDR1 is SQVTM and CDR2 is ANQGSEA. V shed 7 bases, J shed 4 bases, and the junction held 7 bases outside the gene matches. This CDR3 region has 13 residues. The CDR3 nucleotides read TGCAGCGGGTCGGGACAGGGAGGCACTGAAGCTTTCTTT. Translation: CSGSGQGGTEAFF.

This clonotype occurred many times. The genes are TRBV20-1 and TRBJ1-5, with D hard to call. Trimming removed 0 bases at V and 1 base at J, with 7 bases between. Germline lookup yields CDR1 DFQATT and CDR2 SNEGSKA (reference sequence). This CDR3 has 14 amino acids. For the CDR3, the DNA is TGCAGTGCTAGAGAAGGGATCAGCAATCAGCCCCAGCATTTT. Translating it yields CSAREGISNQPQHF.

The chain has TRBV20-1 and TRBJ2-5, with unresolved D. Trimming stripped 1 base from V and 5 bases from J, with 14 bases between. The CDR3 is 14 amino acids. Germline V gene sequence: CDR1 DFQATT, CDR2 SNEGSKA (reference sequence). This CDR3 is CSARGRLRIETQYF. As DNA, the CDR3 is TGCAGTGCTAGAGGACGACTGAGAATCGAGACCCAGTACTTC.

This clonotype was seen more than once but under ten times. The chain uses TRBV5-5 and TRBJ1-5, with D hard to call. Between the trimmed V and J ends, which lost 3 bases and 7 bases, there was a span of 14 bases. Germline V gene data show CDR1 as SGHKS and CDR2 as YYEKEE (reference sequence). The CDR3 length is 14 residues. CDR3 region: CASSSDGIGQPQHF. CDR3 coding DNA: TGTGCCAGCAGCTCCGACGGGATCGGGCAGCCCCAGCATTTT.